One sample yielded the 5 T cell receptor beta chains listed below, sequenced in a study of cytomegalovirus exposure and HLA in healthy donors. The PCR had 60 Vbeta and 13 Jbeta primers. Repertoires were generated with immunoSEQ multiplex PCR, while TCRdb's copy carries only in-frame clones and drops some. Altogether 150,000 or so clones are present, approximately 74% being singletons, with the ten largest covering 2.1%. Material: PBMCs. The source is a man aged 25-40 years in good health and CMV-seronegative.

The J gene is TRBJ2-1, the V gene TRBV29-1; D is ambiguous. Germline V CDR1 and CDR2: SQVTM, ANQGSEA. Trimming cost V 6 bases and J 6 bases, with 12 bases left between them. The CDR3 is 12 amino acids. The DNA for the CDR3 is TGCAGCGTGGTGCCTAGAGCCAATGAGCAGTTCTTC. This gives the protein CSVVPRANEQFF.

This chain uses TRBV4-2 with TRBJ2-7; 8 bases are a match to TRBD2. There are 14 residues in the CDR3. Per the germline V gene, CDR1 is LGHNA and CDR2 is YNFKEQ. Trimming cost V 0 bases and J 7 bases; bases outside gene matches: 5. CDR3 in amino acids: CASSQDQASGEQYF. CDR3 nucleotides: TGTGCCAGCAGCCAAGACCAGGCTAGCGGGGAGCAGTACTTC.

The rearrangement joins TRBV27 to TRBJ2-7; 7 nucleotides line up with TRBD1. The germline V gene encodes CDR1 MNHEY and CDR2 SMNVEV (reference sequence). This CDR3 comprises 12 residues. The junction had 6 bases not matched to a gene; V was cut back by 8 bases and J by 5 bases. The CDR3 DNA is TGTGCCAGCGGGGACAGCCGGAACGAGCAGTACTTC. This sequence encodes CASGDSRNEQYF.

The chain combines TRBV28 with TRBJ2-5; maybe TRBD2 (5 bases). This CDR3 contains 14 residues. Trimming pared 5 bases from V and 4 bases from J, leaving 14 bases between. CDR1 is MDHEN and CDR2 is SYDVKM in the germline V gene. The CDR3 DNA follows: TGTGCCAGCAGTCTCCCGGAGGTCCGAGAGACCCAGTACTTC. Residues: CASSLPEVRETQYF.

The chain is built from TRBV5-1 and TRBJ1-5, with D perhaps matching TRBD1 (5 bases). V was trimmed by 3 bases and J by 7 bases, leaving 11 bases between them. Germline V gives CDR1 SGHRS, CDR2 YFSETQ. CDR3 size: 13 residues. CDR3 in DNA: TGCGCCAGCAGCTACTCAGGGAACCAGCCCCAGCATTTT. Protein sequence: CASSYSGNQPQHF.